Below are 26 T cell receptor beta chains sequenced from a single sample in a study of blood T cell repertoires in COVID-19. Method: immunoSEQ multiplex PCR; TCRdb's copy keeps in-frame clones and lacks some. The sample holds roughly 360,000 clones, roughly 86% seen once. The specimen sequenced was PBMCs or T cells enriched from blood (not recorded which). Receptors originate from a man younger than 45 who had recovered from COVID-19.

The V call is TRBV2, the J call TRBJ1-2; 8 nucleotides line up with TRBD1. The V segment lost 5 bases and the J segment 6 bases; nucleotides outside the gene matches: 11. The CDR3 loop spans 15 amino acids. Germline lookup yields CDR1 SNHLY and CDR2 FYNNEI. The CDR3 DNA is TGTGCCAGCAGTTCCTTCACTGACAGGGGACATGGCTACACCTTC. Protein sequence: CASSSFTDRGHGYTF.

A note on this clone: This CDR3 is also generated by other DNA sequences in the sample. The gene calls are TRBV9 and TRBJ1-6, with D possibly being TRBD1 (6 bases). Germline V gene sequence: CDR1 SGDLS, CDR2 YYNGEE. Deletions cut 2 bases from V and 8 bases from J, with 11 bases between. This CDR3 region has 14 residues. CDR3 loop: CASSVGGGDSPLHF. The CDR3, as DNA: TGTGCCAGCAGCGTGGGAGGGGGGGATTCACCCCTCCACTTT.

On this clone itself: Other DNA sequences in this sample translate to the same CDR3. The chain couples TRBV4-1 to TRBJ1-6; TRBD1 is a possible D gene (5 bases). Germline V CDR1 and CDR2: MGHRA, YSYEKL. Trimming removed 0 bases at V and 0 bases at J, with 9 bases between. This CDR3 comprises 17 residues. The CDR3 DNA reads as TGCGCCAGCAGCCAAGAGGGGGGGGGCTCCTATAATTCACCCCTCCACTTT. It specifies CASSQEGGGSYNSPLHF.

This rearrangement joins TRBV4-1 to TRBJ2-7, with TRBD1 identical over 9 bases. Germline V gene data show CDR1 as MGHRA and CDR2 as YSYEKL. This CDR3 comprises 14 residues. V trimming: 2 bases; J trimming: 3 bases; junction bases outside the gene matches: 2. The CDR3 bases are TGCGCCAGCAGCCAACGGGACAGGGTCTACGAGCAGTACTTC. Protein sequence: CASSQRDRVYEQYF.

The chain employs TRBV19 and TRBJ1-2; tentative D call: TRBD1 (5 bases). CDR3 length: 14 amino acids. Trimming cost V 1 base and J 4 bases, with 10 bases left between them. Germline V gene sequence: CDR1 LNHDA, CDR2 SQIVND (reference sequence). The CDR3 coding sequence is TGTGCCAGTAGTATAGTGGGGCAGCTCTATGGCTACACCTTC. Protein: CASSIVGQLYGYTF.

V usage is TRBV2 and J usage is TRBJ1-2; 7 bases agree with TRBD1. V gave up 6 bases and J gave up 5 bases; unmatched junction bases: 9. The CDR3 totals 14 residues. Germline V gene data show CDR1 as SNHLY and CDR2 as FYNNEI. The CDR3 DNA reads as TGTGCCAGCAGAGATCCCGGGACAGCGTATGGCTACACCTTC. This gives the protein CASRDPGTAYGYTF.

This clone was counted a few times. The V call is TRBV23-1, the J call TRBJ1-2; D ambiguous. TRBV23-1 is an ORF for which the function is uncertain. The V and J ends lost 7 bases and 3 bases respectively, with 18 bases between them. The CDR3 has 15 residues. The CDR3 protein is CASTPAPGRDYGYTF. The CDR3, as DNA: TGCGCCAGCACCCCGGCCCCTGGGAGGGACTATGGCTACACCTTC.

The chain combines TRBV6-5 with TRBJ2-7; weak D call: TRBD2 (6 bases). Germline lookup yields CDR1 MNHEY and CDR2 SVGAGI. Trimming removed 6 bases from V and 2 bases from J, with 11 bases in between. The CDR3 runs to 13 residues. The CDR3 is CASRTGGAYEQYF. DNA of the CDR3: TGTGCCAGCAGGACGGGCGGGGCCTACGAGCAGTACTTC.

The rearrangement uses TRBV27 and TRBJ2-1; 10 bases agree with TRBD2. The CDR3 length is 16 residues. From germline, CDR1 is MNHEY and CDR2 SMNVEV (reference sequence). J gave up 2 bases and V 3 bases, and 4 bases lay outside the gene matches. Here the CDR3 reads CASSFISGGPYNEQFF. Here the CDR3 DNA reads TGTGCCAGCAGTTTCATTAGCGGGGGGCCCTACAATGAGCAGTTCTTC.

As DNA, the CDR3 is TGTGCCAGCAGCGTAAACTGGGGGGGCACAGATACGCAGTATTTT. This sequence encodes CASSVNWGGTDTQYF. This rearrangement joins TRBV9 to TRBJ2-3, with D perhaps matching TRBD2 (6 bases). Looked up from germline, CDR1 is SGDLS and CDR2 is YYNGEE. V lost 1 base, J lost 1 base, and 10 bases lay in between. The CDR3 spans 15 residues.

The chain couples TRBV19 to TRBJ1-4; D is unclear. The CDR3 covers 16 residues. Germline V gene sequence: CDR1 LNHDA, CDR2 SQIVND (reference sequence). V was trimmed by 6 bases and J by 4 bases, leaving 18 bases between them. The CDR3 nucleotides read TGTGCCAGTAGCCGCGGGGATAACCCTCTTAATGAAAAACTGTTTTTT. It translates to CASSRGDNPLNEKLFF.

The rearrangement links TRBV23-1 to TRBJ2-3, with D perhaps TRBD1 (8 bases). TRBV23-1 belongs to the ORF category, with a function that is uncertain. Trimming removed 2 bases from V and 2 bases from J, with 17 bases in between. The CDR3 consists of 17 residues. The CDR3 protein is CASSQRNTGGATDTQYF. CDR3 nucleotide sequence: TGCGCCAGCAGTCAAAGAAACACAGGGGGGGCCACAGATACGCAGTATTTT.

In this sample, this clone turned up once. The rearrangement uses TRBV25-1 and TRBJ1-1, with 10 bases that match TRBD1. Germline CDR1 is MGHDK and CDR2 is SYGVNS. CDR3 size: 14 residues. Trimming took 4 bases from V and 3 from J; bases not matched to a gene: 2. CDR3: CASSVGQGHTEAFF. DNA for the CDR3: TGTGCCAGCAGTGTGGGACAGGGGCACACTGAAGCTTTCTTT.

The chain is built from TRBV28 and TRBJ1-6; D call uncertain. Between the trimmed V and J ends, which lost 2 bases and 6 bases, there was a span of 14 bases. Germline assignment: CDR1 MDHEN and CDR2 SYDVKM. This CDR3 has 16 amino acids. CDR3 region: CASSLPLYSINSPLHF. CDR3 nucleotides: TGTGCCAGCAGTTTACCTCTATATTCTATTAATTCACCCCTCCACTTT.

V and J are TRBV7-9 and TRBJ1-6, with D possibly being TRBD1 (5 bases). The CDR3 has 15 amino acids. Germline V lookup: CDR1 SEHNR, CDR2 FQNEAQ (reference sequence). The V gene lost 2 bases and the J gene lost 5 bases, with 10 bases spanning the gap. The CDR3 DNA reads as TGTGCCAGCAGCTTACGGGGGGAGAATAATTCACCCCTCCACTTT. This encodes CASSLRGENNSPLHF.

This chain uses TRBV9 with TRBJ1-4; 7 positions agree with TRBD1. Germline assignment: CDR1 SGDLS and CDR2 YYNGEE. V shed 3 bases, J shed 3 bases, and the junction held 2 bases outside the gene matches. The CDR3 contains 14 residues. CDR3 protein: CASSGTGSNEKLFF. The CDR3 coding sequence is TGTGCCAGCAGCGGGACAGGCTCTAATGAAAAACTGTTTTTT.

This clone has only one observation. V gene TRBV5-6 combines with J gene TRBJ2-7; possibly TRBD1 for D (6 bases). CDR1 is SGHDT and CDR2 is YYEEEE in the germline V gene. V was trimmed by 2 bases and J by 2 bases, leaving 11 bases between them. The CDR3 covers 14 residues. Here the CDR3 reads CASSFQGPTYEQYF. The CDR3 DNA reads TGTGCCAGCAGCTTTCAGGGGCCCACCTACGAGCAGTACTTC.

The V gene is TRBV13, the J gene TRBJ1-4; 8 positions agree with TRBD1. Germline V gene sequence: CDR1 PRHDT, CDR2 FYEKMQ (reference sequence). With V trimmed by 4 bases and J by 2 bases, 3 bases remained unmatched. This CDR3 comprises 15 residues. CDR3 nucleotides: TGTGCCAGCAGCTCCACAGGGGGTACTAATGAAAAACTGTTTTTT. This translates into CASSSTGGTNEKLFF.

The chain has TRBV7-9 and TRBJ2-1; D is ambiguous. Germline values: CDR1 SEHNR, CDR2 FQNEAQ (reference sequence). The CDR3 spans 16 residues. V shed 0 bases and J shed 0 bases, with 9 bases lying between them. CDR3 loop: CASSLATRLSYNEQFF. CDR3 nucleotides: TGTGCCAGCAGCTTAGCTACGCGACTCTCCTACAATGAGCAGTTCTTC.

Remarks on this clone: Distinct nucleotide sequences in the sample also encode this CDR3. V is TRBV7-9 and J is TRBJ1-4; 8 bases match TRBD1. This CDR3 comprises 15 residues. The J segment lost 3 bases and the V segment lost 5 bases, leaving 5 bases of the junction unmatched. Germline loops: CDR1 SEHNR, CDR2 FQNEAQ (reference sequence). The DNA for the CDR3 is TGTGCCAGCAGCCCGCGGACAGGGCCTAATGAAAAACTGTTTTTT. Amino acid sequence: CASSPRTGPNEKLFF.

This clone turned up a few times. The V gene is TRBV19, the J gene TRBJ1-2; 8 bases line up with TRBD1. CDR1 and CDR2 (germline): LNHDA, SQIVND (reference sequence). Trimming removed 3 bases from V and 0 bases from J; junction bases left unmatched: 9. The CDR3 spans 17 residues. The CDR3 sequence: CASSILNRGRPNYGYTF. In DNA form, the CDR3 reads TGTGCCAGTAGTATCCTGAACAGGGGGAGGCCTAACTATGGCTACACCTTC.

This clone was detected only once. This chain joins TRBV3-1 (or the pseudogene TRBV3-2) and TRBJ1-5; no firm D call. Germline lookup yields CDR1 LGHDT and CDR2 YNNKEL (reference sequence). CDR3 length equals 12 residues. V gave up 4 bases and J gave up 9 bases, with 10 bases separating them. CDR3 loop: CASSLTGGPQHF. The CDR3 bases are TGTGCCAGCAGCCTCACTGGCGGGCCCCAGCATTTT.

This sequence joins TRBV9 and TRBJ1-5, with D possibly TRBD1 on 5 matching bases. CDR1 is SGDLS, CDR2 YYNGEE, per germline. This CDR3 is 17 amino acids long. V lost 3 bases to trimming and J lost 3 bases, with 19 bases between them. The CDR3 DNA reads as TGTGCCAGCAGCGCCGGAGATGGGCAGGGCTACAATCAGCCCCAGCATTTT. Its protein product is CASSAGDGQGYNQPQHF.

V usage is TRBV7-8 and J usage is TRBJ1-6, with 7 bases that match TRBD1. With 5 bases clipped from V and 6 bases from J, the junction kept 4 bases outside the gene matches. CDR3 length: 14 residues. Germline V gene sequence: CDR1 SGHVS, CDR2 FQNEAQ. Here the CDR3 DNA reads TGTGCCAGCAGCCCCAGGGACAGTAATTCACCCCTCCACTTT. Translated, it gives CASSPRDSNSPLHF.

This sequence joins TRBV6-4 and TRBJ1-2; D not certain. The germline CDR1 and CDR2 sequences are MRHNA and SNTAGT. The length of the CDR3 is 16 residues. The V end lost 6 bases, the J end lost 6 bases, and 23 bases lay between the germline ends. The CDR3 here is CASRAHEGAFSNGYTF. The CDR3, as DNA: TGTGCCAGCAGAGCCCATGAGGGCGCGTTCAGTAATGGCTACACCTTC.

The V call is TRBV19, the J call TRBJ2-7, with a weak D call TRBD2 (6 bases). The CDR3 is 13 residues long. V was cut by 6 bases and J by 6 bases, with 15 bases left in between. Germline V lookup: CDR1 LNHDA, CDR2 SQIVND (reference sequence). This CDR3 is CASSRGGVAEQYF. DNA for the CDR3: TGTGCCAGTAGCCGCGGCGGGGTGGCCGAGCAGTACTTC.